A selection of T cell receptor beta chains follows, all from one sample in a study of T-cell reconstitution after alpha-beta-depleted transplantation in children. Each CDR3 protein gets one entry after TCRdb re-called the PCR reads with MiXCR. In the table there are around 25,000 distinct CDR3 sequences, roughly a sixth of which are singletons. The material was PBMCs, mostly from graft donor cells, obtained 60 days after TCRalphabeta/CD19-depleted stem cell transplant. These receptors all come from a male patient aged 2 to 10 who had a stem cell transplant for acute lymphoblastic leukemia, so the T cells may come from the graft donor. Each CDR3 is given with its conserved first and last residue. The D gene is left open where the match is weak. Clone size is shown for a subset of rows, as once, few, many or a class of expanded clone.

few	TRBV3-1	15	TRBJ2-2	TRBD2	TGTGCCAGCAGCCAAATAAGCGGGAGGGCCGGGGAGCTGTTTTTT	CASSQISGRAGELFF
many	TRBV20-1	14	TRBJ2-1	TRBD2	TGCAGTGCTAGAGGTGGACTAGCGGACAATGAGCAGTTCTTC	CSARGGLADNEQFF
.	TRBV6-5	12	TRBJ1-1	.	TGTGCCAGCAGTCCGAACAGGGCAGAAGCTTTCTTT	CASSPNRAEAFF
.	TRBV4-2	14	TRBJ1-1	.	TGTGCCAGCAGCCAAGAACAGGTCCGCACTGAAGCTTTCTTT	CASSQEQVRTEAFF
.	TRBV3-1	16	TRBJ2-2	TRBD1	TGTGCCAGCAGACCTGAAGGCAGGGGGTACACCGGGGAGCTGTTTTTT	CASRPEGRGYTGELFF
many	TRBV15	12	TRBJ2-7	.	TGTGCCACCAGCAGAGATGGAGAGGGGCAGTACTTC	CATSRDGEGQYF
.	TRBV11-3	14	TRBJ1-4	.	TGTGCCAGCAGCTTAGCCGGGCTCGGCGAAAAACTGTTTTTT	CASSLAGLGEKLFF
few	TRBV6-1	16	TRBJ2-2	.	TGTGCCAGCAGCCCACCTGGAGTAGGGGATGCCGGGGAGCTGTTTTTT	CASSPPGVGDAGELFF
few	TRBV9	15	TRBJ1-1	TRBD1	TGTGCCAGCAGCGCACATCCGACAGGGGGCACTGAAGCTTTCTTT	CASSAHPTGGTEAFF
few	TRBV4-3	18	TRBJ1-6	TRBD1	TGCGCCAGCAGCCAAGAAGGACAGGCAAGCTCCTATAATTCACCCCTCCACTTT	CASSQEGQASSYNSPLHF
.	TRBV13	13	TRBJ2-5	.	TGTGCCAGCAGCCGTCCCCCTCAAGAGACCCAGTACTTC	CASSRPPQETQYF
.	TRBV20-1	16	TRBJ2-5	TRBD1	TGCAGTGCTAGCCCCACAGGACAGGGGAAGGGAGAGACCCTGTACTTC	CSASPTGQGKGETLYF
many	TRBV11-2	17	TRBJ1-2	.	TGTGCCAGCAGCTTAGACCGTACTTCGGGACTCAGCTATGGCTACACCTTC	CASSLDRTSGLSYGYTF